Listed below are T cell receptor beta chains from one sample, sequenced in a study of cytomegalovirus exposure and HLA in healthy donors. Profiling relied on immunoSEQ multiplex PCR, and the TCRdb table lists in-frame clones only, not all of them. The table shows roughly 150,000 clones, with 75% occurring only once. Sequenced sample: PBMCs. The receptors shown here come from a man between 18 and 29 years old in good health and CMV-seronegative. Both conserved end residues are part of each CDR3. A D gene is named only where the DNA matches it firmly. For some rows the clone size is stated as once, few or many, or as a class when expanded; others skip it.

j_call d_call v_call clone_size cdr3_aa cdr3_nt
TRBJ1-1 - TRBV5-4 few CASSLVVGFQGEAFF TGTGCCAGCAGCTTGGTTGTAGGGTTCCAGGGTGAAGCTTTCTTT
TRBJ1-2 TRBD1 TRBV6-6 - CASSGGQGVGGYTF TGTGCCAGCAGTGGGGGACAGGGAGTTGGCGGCTACACCTTC
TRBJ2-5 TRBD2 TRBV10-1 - CASSERASGETQYF TGCGCCAGCAGTGAGAGGGCTAGCGGAGAGACCCAGTACTTC
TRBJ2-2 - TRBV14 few CASSQEEDCLELFF TGTGCCAGCAGCCAAGAAGAGGACTGTCTTGAGCTGTTTTTT
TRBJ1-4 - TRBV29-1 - CSVAQSSPGLFF TGCAGCGTTGCCCAATCATCCCCAGGACTGTTTTTT
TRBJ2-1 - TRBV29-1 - CSVEEAGQFFSYNEQFF TGCAGCGTTGAAGAGGCTGGCCAGTTCTTCTCCTACAATGAGCAGTTCTTC
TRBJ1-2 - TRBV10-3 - CAISRAPGLNYGYTF TGTGCCATCAGTCGAGCTCCGGGATTAAACTATGGCTACACCTTC
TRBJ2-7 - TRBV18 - CASSPSEQYF TGTGCCAGCTCACCATCGGAGCAGTACTTC
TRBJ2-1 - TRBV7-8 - CASSPRADLHLYNEQFF TGTGCCAGCAGCCCCAGAGCGGACCTACATTTGTACAATGAGCAGTTCTTC
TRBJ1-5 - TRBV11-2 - CASSSQSKQPQHF TGTGCCAGCAGCTCACAGTCTAAGCAGCCCCAGCATTTT
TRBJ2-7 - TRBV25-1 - CASSERRGAGREQYF TGTGCCAGCAGTGAAAGGAGGGGCGCAGGTCGCGAGCAGTACTTC
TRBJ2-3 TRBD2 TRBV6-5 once CASSYSMGRADTQYF TGTGCCAGCAGTTACTCGATGGGGAGGGCAGATACGCAGTATTTT
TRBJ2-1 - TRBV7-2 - CASSLEGWDEQFF TGTGCCAGCAGCTTAGAGGGGTGGGATGAGCAGTTCTTC
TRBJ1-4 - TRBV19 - CASSPVFEKLFF TGTGCCAGTAGCCCCGTTTTTGAAAAACTGTTTTTT
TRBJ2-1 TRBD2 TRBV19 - CASTSGRPRVEQFF TGTGCCAGTACTAGCGGGAGGCCTCGGGTTGAGCAGTTCTTC
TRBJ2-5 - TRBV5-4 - CASSRTKETQYF TGTGCCAGCAGCCGGACTAAAGAGACCCAGTACTTC
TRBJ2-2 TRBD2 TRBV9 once CASSASGTNTGEPFF TGTGCCAGCAGCGCCAGCGGGACGAACACCGGGGAGCCGTTTTTT
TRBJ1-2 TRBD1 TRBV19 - CASSTSAGTVFYGYTF TGTGCCAGTAGCACCTCCGCCGGGACAGTCTTCTATGGCTACACCTTC
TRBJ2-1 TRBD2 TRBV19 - CASSRLTGGRAEQFF TGTGCCAGTAGTAGACTAACGGGAGGGCGCGCTGAGCAGTTCTTC
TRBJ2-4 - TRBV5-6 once CASSFEAVANIQYF TGTGCCAGCAGCTTCGAGGCAGTGGCAAACATTCAGTACTTC
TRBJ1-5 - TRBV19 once CASSKEGQPQHF TGTGCCAGCTCCAAGGAGGGACAGCCCCAGCATTTT
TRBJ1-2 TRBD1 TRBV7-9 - CASSWDRKGYGYTF TGTGCCAGCAGCTGGGACAGGAAGGGCTATGGCTACACCTTC
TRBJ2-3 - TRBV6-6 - CASSPRARDRDTQYF TGTGCCAGCAGTCCCAGGGCGCGGGATAGAGATACGCAGTATTTT
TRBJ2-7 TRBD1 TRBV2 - CASSQSRDSPYEQYF TGTGCCAGCAGCCAAAGCCGGGACAGCCCCTACGAGCAGTACTTC
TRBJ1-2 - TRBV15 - CATSSLGQGLLDGYTF TGTGCCACCAGCTCCCTGGGTCAGGGGCTCCTGGATGGCTACACCTTC
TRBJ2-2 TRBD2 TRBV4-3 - CASSQGTSGSANTGELFF TGCGCCAGCAGCCAAGGGACTAGCGGGAGCGCGAACACCGGGGAGCTGTTTTTT
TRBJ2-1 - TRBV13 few CASSYQLRVEQFF TGTGCCAGCAGCTACCAACTCCGGGTTGAGCAGTTCTTC
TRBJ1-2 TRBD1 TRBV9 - CASSEGDRGQYGYTF TGTGCCAGCAGCGAGGGGGACAGGGGGCAGTATGGCTACACCTTC
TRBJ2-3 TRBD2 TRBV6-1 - CASSGGTSGKGDTQYF TGTGCCAGCAGTGGGGGGACTAGCGGGAAAGGAGATACGCAGTATTTT
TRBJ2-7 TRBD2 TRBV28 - CASGASGGRTYEQYF TGTGCCAGCGGTGCTAGTGGCGGGAGGACCTACGAGCAGTACTTC
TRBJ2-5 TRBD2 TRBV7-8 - CASSFVSGRARSGETQYF TGTGCCAGCAGCTTCGTTAGCGGGAGGGCCCGGAGCGGGGAGACCCAGTACTTC
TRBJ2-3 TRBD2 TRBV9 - CASSVGETSGRPRVKATQYF TGTGCCAGCAGCGTAGGAGAGACTAGCGGGAGGCCCAGAGTCAAGGCGACGCAGTATTTT
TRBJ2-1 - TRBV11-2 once CASSFPGGNEQFF TGTGCCAGCAGCTTTCCGGGTGGGAATGAGCAGTTCTTC
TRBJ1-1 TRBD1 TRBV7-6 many CASSYTTGDTEAFF TGTGCCAGCAGCTATACGACAGGGGACACTGAAGCTTTCTTT
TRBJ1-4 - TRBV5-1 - CASSLGGPGTNEKLFF TGCGCCAGCAGCTTGGGGGGGCCGGGAACTAATGAAAAACTGTTTTTT
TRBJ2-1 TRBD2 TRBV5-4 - CASSSATSVNNEQFF TGTGCCAGCAGCTCCGCGACTAGCGTAAACAATGAGCAGTTCTTC
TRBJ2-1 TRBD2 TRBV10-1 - CAGLNPGGRAHNEQFF TGCGCCGGCCTGAATCCGGGCGGGAGGGCCCACAATGAGCAGTTCTTC
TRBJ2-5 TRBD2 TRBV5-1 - CASTFHSGSETQYF TGCGCCAGCACCTTTCATAGCGGGAGTGAGACCCAGTACTTC
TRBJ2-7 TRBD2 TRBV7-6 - CASSPSGRSRSYEQYF TGTGCCAGCAGCCCTAGCGGGAGGTCCCGTTCCTACGAGCAGTACTTC
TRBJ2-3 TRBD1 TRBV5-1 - CASSRDSSTDTQYF TGCGCCAGCAGCCGGGACAGTAGCACAGATACGCAGTATTTT
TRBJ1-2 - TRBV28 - CAIKRDYGYTF TGTGCCATCAAGAGAGACTATGGCTACACCTTC
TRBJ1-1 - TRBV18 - CASSPNRDTEAFF TGTGCCAGCTCGCCAAACAGGGACACTGAAGCTTTCTTT